The clone carrying this TCR beta chain was recorded a few times. Its target is unknown. The CDR3 runs 11 residues. V lost 6 bases and J lost 3, with 8 bases in between. Germline assignment: CDR1 DFQATT and CDR2 SNEGSKA (reference sequence). This sample stems from a study of cytomegalovirus exposure and HLA in healthy donors. Use of 60 Vbeta and 13 Jbeta primers characterized the PCR. Sequencing used immunoSEQ multiplex PCR; TCRdb keeps in-frame clones, though not all of them. The profile shows over 100,000 clones, approximately 75% of them singletons. Whole-study findings and limits: Later analysis associated a missense DCLRE1C variant with TCR beta V- and J-gene trimming.

This clonotype was sampled from a male donor in good health and CMV-seronegative. The chain is built from TRBV20-1 and TRBJ1-2; no definite D call. The sequencing sample was made of PBMCs. CDR3 sequence reads: CSASEDYGYTF. In DNA, the CDR3 is TGCAGTGCATCAGAGGACTATGGCTACACCTTC.